This T cell receptor beta chain originates from a study of OX40 agonist ivuxolimab in advanced cancers. Looked up from germline, CDR1 is SGHTA and CDR2 is FQGNSA. The V and J ends lost 1 base and 5 bases respectively, with 12 bases between them. This CDR3 has 14 residues. As to this clone: Its antigen remains unknown.

People who had autoimmune disease history or systemic immunosuppression were excluded. Study-level findings and limits: Researchers report that CD8+ T cells had, on average, more expanded clones than CD4+. The CD4+ and CD8+ T cells in the blood had expanded clonally by week 6 at 0.1 to 3.0 mg/kg. Partial responders dosed at 0.1-3.0 mg/kg displayed clonal expansion ranking among the lowest.

Data came from immunoSEQ multiplex PCR; TCRdb stores just in-frame clones and leaves some out. The data show 24,000 or so clones, with around 83% seen just once and around 16% held by the top ten. This clonotype was obtained from an adult with an advanced solid tumor such as melanoma, head and neck, liver or kidney cancer. Sequenced here: CD4+ or CD8+ T cells sorted from blood, sampled in a trial of the OX40 agonist ivuxolimab. V is TRBV7-2 and J is TRBJ2-7; D is unclear. The DNA for the CDR3 is TGTGCCAGCAGCTTAGAATGGGGAACCGACGAGCAGTACTTC. Translated, it gives CASSLEWGTDEQYF.